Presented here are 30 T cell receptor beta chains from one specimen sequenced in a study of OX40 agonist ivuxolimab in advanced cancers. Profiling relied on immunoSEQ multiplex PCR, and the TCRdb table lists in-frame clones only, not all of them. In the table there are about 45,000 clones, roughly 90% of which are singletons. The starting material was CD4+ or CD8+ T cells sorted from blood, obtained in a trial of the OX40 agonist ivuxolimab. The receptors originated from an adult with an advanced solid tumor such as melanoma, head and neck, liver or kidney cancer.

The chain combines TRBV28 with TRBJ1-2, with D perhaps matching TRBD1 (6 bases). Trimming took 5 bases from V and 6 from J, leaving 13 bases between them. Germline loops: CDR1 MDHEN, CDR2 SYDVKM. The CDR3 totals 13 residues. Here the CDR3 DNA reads TGTGCCAGCAGTGCCCCCAGGGGCCATGGCTACACCTTC. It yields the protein CASSAPRGHGYTF.

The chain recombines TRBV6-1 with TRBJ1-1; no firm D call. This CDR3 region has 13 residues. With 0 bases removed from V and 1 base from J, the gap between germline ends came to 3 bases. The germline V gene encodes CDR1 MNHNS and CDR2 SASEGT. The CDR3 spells CASSEAQNTEAFF. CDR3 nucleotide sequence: TGTGCCAGCAGTGAAGCGCAGAACACTGAAGCTTTCTTT.

Written as DNA, the CDR3 is TGCGCCAGCAGCAGAGGGACAGGGGGAGATACGCAGTATTTT. Translated, it gives CASSRGTGGDTQYF. The V call is TRBV5-1, the J call TRBJ2-3; 11 bases agree with TRBD1. This CDR3 comprises 14 residues. Trimming at V came to 4 bases and at J to 5 bases, leaving 3 bases not matched to a gene. Germline V CDR1 and CDR2: SGHRS, YFSETQ.

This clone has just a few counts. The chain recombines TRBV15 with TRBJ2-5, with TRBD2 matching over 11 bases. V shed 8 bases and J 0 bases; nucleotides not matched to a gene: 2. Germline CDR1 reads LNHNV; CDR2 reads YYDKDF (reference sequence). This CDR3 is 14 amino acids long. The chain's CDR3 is CATRLAGHQETQYF. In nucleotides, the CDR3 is TGTGCCACCCGACTAGCGGGGCACCAAGAGACCCAGTACTTC. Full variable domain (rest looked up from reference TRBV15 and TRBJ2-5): DAMVIQNPRYQVTQFGKPVTLSCSQTLNHNVMYWYQQKSSQAPKLLFHYYDKDFNNEADTPDNFQSRRPNTSFCFLDIRSPGLGDTAMYLCATRLAGHQETQYFGPGTRLLVL.

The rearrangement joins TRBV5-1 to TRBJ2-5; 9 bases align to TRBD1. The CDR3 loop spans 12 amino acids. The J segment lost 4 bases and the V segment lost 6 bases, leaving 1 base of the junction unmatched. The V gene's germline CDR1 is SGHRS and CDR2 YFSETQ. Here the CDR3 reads CASMGQGETQYF. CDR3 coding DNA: TGCGCCAGCATGGGACAGGGAGAGACCCAGTACTTC.

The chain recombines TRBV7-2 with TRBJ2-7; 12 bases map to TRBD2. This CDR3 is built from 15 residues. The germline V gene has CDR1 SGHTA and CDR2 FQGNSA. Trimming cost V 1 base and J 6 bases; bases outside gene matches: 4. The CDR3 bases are TGTGCCAGCAGCTTAGTGACTAGCGGGAGAGGCGAGCAGTACTTC. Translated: CASSLVTSGRGEQYF. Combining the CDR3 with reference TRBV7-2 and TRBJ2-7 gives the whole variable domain GAGVSQSPSNKVTEKGKDVELRCDPISGHTALYWYRQSLGQGLEFLIYFQGNSAPDKSGLPSDRFSAERTGGSVSTLTIQRTQQEDSAVYLCASSLVTSGRGEQYFGPGTRLTVT.

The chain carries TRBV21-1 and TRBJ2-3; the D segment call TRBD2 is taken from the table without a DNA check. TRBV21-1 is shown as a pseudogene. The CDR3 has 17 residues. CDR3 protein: CASRCTSGRAGKDTQYF. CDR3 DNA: TGTGCCAGCAGGTGTACTAGCGGGAGGGCCGGGAAAGATACGCAGTATTTT.

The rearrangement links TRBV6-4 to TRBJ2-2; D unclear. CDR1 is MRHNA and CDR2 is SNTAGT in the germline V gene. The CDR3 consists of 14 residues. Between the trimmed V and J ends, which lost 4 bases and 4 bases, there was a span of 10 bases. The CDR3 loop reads CASSVEDGTGELFF. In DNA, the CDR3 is TGTGCCAGCAGTGTCGAGGACGGCACCGGGGAGCTGTTTTTT.

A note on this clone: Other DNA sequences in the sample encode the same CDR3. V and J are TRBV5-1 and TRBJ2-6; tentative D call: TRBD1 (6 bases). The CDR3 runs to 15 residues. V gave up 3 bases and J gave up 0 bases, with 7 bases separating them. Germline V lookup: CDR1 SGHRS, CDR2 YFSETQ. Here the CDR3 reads CASSSTGSGANVLTF. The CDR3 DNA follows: TGCGCCAGCAGCTCGACAGGCTCTGGGGCCAACGTCCTGACTTTC.

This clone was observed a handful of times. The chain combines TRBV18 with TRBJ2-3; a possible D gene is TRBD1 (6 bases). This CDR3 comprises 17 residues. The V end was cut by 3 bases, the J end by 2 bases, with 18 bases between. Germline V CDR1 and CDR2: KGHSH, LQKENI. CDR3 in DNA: TGTGCCAGCTCACCCAGGGCTATGGGGACACACACAGATACGCAGTATTTT. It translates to CASSPRAMGTHTDTQYF.

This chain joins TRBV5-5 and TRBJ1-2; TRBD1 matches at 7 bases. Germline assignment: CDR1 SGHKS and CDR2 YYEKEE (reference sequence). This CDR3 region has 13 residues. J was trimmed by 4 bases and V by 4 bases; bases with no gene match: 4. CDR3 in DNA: TGTGCCAGCAGCCCAGACAGGGTCTATGGCTACACCTTC. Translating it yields CASSPDRVYGYTF.

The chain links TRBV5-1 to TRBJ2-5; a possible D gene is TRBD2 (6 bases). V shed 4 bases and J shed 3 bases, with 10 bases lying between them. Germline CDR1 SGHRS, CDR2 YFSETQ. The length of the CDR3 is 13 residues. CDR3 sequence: CASSRLDKETQYF. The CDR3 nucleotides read TGCGCCAGCAGCCGACTAGACAAAGAGACCCAGTACTTC.

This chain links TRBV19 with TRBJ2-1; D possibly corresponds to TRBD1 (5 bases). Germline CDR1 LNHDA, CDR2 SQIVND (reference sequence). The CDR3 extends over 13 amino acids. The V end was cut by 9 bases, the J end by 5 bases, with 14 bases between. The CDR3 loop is CASRQSIDNEQFF. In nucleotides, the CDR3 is TGTGCCAGCCGACAGTCAATTGACAATGAGCAGTTCTTC.

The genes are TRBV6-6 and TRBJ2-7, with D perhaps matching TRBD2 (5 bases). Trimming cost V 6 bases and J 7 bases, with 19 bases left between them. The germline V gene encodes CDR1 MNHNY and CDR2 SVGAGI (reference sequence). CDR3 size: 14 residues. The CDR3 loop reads CASREVLDGGEQYF. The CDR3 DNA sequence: TGTGCCAGCAGGGAGGTCCTCGACGGCGGTGAGCAGTACTTC.

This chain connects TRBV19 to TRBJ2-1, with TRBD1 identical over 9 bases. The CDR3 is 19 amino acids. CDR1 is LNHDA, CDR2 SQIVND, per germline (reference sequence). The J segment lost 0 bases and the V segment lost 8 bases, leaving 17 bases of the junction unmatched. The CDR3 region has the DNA TGTGCCAGTTCCCCGAGGGGGGACAGGGAACCCTACTCCTACAATGAGCAGTTCTTC. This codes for CASSPRGDREPYSYNEQFF. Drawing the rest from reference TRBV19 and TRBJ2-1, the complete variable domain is DGGITQSPKYLFRKEGQNVTLSCEQNLNHDAMYWYRQDPGQGLRLIYYSQIVNDFQKGDIAEGYSVSREKKESFPLTVTSAQKNPTAFYLCASSPRGDREPYSYNEQFFGPGTRLTVL.

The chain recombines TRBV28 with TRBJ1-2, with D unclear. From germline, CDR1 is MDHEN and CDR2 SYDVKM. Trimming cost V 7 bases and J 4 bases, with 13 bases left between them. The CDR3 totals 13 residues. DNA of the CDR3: TGTGCCAGCAACCTAGGGCCCGGCTATGGCTACACCTTC. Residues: CASNLGPGYGYTF.

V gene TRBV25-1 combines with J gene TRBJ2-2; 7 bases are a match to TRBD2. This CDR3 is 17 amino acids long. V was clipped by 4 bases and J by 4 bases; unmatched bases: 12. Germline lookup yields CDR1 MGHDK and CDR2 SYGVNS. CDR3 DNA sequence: TGTGCCAGCAGTGGCAACTGGGGAGGGAGAGGCACCGGGGAGCTGTTTTTT. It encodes CASSGNWGGRGTGELFF. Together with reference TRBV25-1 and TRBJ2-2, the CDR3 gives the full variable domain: EADIYQTPRYLVIGTGKKITLECSQTMGHDKMYWYQQDPGMELHLIHYSYGVNSTEKGDLSSESTVSRIRTEHFPLTLESARPSHTSQYLCASSGNWGGRGTGELFFGEGSRLTVL.

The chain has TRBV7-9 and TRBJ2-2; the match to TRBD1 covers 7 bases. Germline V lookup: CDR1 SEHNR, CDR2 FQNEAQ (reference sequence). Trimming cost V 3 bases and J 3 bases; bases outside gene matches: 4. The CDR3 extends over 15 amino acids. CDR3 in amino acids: CASSFSDRYTGELFF. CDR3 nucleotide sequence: TGTGCCAGCAGCTTCTCGGACAGGTACACCGGGGAGCTGTTTTTT.

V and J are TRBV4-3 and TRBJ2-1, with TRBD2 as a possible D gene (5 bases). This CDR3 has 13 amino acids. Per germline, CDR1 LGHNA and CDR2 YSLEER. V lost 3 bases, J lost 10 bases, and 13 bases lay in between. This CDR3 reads CASSHRTSIEQFF. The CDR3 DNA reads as TGCGCCAGCAGCCATCGGACTTCGATAGAGCAGTTCTTC.

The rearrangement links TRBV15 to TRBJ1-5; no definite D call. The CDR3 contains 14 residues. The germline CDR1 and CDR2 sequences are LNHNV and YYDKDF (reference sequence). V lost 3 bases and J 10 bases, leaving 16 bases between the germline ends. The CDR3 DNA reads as TGTGCCACCAGCAGGGCCCTGGGCGTTGAACCCCAGCATTTT. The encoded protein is CATSRALGVEPQHF. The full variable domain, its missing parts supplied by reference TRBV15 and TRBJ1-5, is DAMVIQNPRYQVTQFGKPVTLSCSQTLNHNVMYWYQQKSSQAPKLLFHYYDKDFNNEADTPDNFQSRRPNTSFCFLDIRSPGLGDTAMYLCATSRALGVEPQHFGDGTRLSIL.

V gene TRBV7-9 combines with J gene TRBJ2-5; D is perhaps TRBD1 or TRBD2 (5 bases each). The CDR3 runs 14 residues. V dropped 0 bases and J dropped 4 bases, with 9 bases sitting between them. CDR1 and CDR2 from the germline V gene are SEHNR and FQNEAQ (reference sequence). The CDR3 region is CASSLAGTVETQYF. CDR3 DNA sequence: TGTGCCAGCAGCTTAGCTGGGACGGTAGAGACCCAGTACTTC.

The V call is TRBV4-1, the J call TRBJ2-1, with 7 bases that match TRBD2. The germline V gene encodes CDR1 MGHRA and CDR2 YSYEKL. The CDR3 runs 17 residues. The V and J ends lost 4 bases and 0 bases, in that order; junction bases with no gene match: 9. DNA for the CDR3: TGCGCCAGCAGCCCCGACCCAGGCGGGAGCTCCTACAATGAGCAGTTCTTC. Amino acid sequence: CASSPDPGGSSYNEQFF.

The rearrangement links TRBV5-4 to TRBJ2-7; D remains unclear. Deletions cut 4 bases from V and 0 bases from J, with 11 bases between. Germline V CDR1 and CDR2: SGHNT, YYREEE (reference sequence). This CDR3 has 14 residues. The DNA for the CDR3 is TGTGCCAGCAGCAAAGGAATTCTCTCCTACGAGCAGTACTTC. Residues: CASSKGILSYEQYF.

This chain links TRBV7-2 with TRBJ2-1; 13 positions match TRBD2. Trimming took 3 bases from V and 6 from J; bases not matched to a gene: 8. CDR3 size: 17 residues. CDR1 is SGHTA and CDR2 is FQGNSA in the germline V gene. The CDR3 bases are TGTGCCAGCAGCTTCACTAGCGGGAGGGATCTAGGCAATGAGCAGTTCTTC. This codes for CASSFTSGRDLGNEQFF. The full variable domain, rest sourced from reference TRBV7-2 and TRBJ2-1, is GAGVSQSPSNKVTEKGKDVELRCDPISGHTALYWYRQSLGQGLEFLIYFQGNSAPDKSGLPSDRFSAERTGGSVSTLTIQRTQQEDSAVYLCASSFTSGRDLGNEQFFGPGTRLTVL.

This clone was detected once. DNA for the CDR3: TGCGCCAGCAGCCAAGATCTCATCCGGGCTGAGCAGTTCTTC. As protein: CASSQDLIRAEQFF. V usage is TRBV4-3 and J usage is TRBJ2-1; no clear D gene. The CDR3 has 14 residues. Trimming pared 0 bases from V and 9 bases from J, leaving 12 bases between. Germline CDR1 LGHNA, CDR2 YSLEER.

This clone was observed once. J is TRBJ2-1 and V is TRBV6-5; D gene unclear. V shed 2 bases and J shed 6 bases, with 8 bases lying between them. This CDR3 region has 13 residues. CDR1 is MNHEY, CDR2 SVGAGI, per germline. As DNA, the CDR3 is TGTGCCAGCAGTTACCTCAATACCAATGAGCAGTTCTTC. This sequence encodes CASSYLNTNEQFF.

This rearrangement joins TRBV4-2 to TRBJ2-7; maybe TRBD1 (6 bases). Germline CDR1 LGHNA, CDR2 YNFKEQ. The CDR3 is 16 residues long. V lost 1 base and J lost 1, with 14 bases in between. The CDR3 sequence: CASSQVQGGSSYEQYF. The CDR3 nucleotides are TGTGCCAGCAGCCAAGTACAGGGCGGTTCTTCCTACGAGCAGTACTTC.

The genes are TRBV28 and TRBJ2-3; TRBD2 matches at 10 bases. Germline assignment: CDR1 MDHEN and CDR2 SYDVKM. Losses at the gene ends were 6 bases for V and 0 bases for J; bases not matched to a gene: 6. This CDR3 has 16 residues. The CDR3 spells CASRGATSGSTDTQYF. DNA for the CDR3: TGTGCCAGCAGGGGGGCGACTAGCGGGAGCACAGATACGCAGTATTTT.

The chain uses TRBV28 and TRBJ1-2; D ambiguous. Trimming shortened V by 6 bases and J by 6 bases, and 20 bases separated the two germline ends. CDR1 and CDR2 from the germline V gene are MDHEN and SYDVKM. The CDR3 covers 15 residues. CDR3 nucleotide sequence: TGTGCCAGCAGGGCCTTGCTCGGGTCGATCCATGGCTACACCTTC. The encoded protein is CASRALLGSIHGYTF.

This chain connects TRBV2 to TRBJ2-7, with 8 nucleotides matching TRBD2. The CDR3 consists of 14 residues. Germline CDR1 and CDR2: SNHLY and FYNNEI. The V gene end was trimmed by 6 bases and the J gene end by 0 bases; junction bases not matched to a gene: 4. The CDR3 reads CASSPGTSSYEQYF. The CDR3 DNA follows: TGTGCCAGCAGCCCCGGGACTAGCTCCTACGAGCAGTACTTC.